The present entry profiles one T cell receptor (beta chain) with its context. Antigen specificity is unknown. V was trimmed by 0 bases and J by 9 bases, leaving 10 bases between them. This CDR3 is built from 13 residues. Per the germline V gene, CDR1 is SGHTS and CDR2 is YDEGEE. Amplification used 60 Vbeta primers and 13 Jbeta primers. Profiling relied on immunoSEQ multiplex PCR, and the TCRdb table lists in-frame clones only, not all of them. The data show about 140,000 clones, 65% to 85% seen once. This entry comes from a study of cytomegalovirus exposure and HLA in healthy donors. Study-level points and caveats: About 87% or about 30% of the time was how often most TCR beta V segments were productive, according to an earlier analysis.

This sequence joins TRBV5-8 and TRBJ2-1; weak D call: TRBD2 (5 bases). This sequence originates from a male donor in good health and CMV-seronegative. Sequenced material: PBMCs. This CDR3 reads CASSLGTVREQFF. DNA for the CDR3: TGTGCCAGCAGCTTGGGGACTGTCCGTGAGCAGTTCTTC.